The sequence of this T cell receptor beta chain was determined in a study of memory CD4+ T cells and cytomegalovirus serostatus (dated by TCRdb to between 2018 and 2021). With regard to the full study: The cohort comprised around 35 healthy Belgian adults, 9 CMV seropositive and some 24 CMV seronegative. To replicate a published TCR-based CMV serostatus classifier, the study sequenced CD4+ memory TCRbeta repertoires from a Belgian cohort whose cytomegalovirus serostatus was known. Here is what the overall study found, with its caveats: The original-framework classifier achieved a median bootstrapped AUC of 0.95 with a 95% CI of 0.76-1.00 on the Belgian cohort. Of around 160 previously reported CMV-associated TCRbeta sequences, 60 to 85 appeared in the CD4+ memory repertoires, each in one to five individuals. Results were interpreted as suggesting that the CMV-associated TCR signature is largely present in the CD4+ memory repertoire. CMV serostatus prediction reached a median bootstrapped AUC of roughly 0.96 with the original framework and about 0.91 with a US-trained random forest. Only CD4+CD45RO+ memory cells were sequenced, in contrast to the original study, in which naive and memory CD4+ and CD8+ populations were covered.

The Quick-DNA Microprep Kit was used to extract genomic DNA from the sorted cells. Amplification of TCRbeta DNA was done with the immunoSEQ hsTCRbeta kit, following the protocol from the manufacturer. An Illumina MiSeq instrument was used to sequence the TCRbeta libraries. The authors processed their data as follows. After out-of-frame sequences were removed, 2 million to 2.5 million distinct TCRbeta sequences remained, averaging about 67,000 per individual. Two values were used to score each individual: the count of under 200 previously reported CMV-associated TCRbeta sequences and the total count of productive distinct TCRbeta sequences. A beta-binomial model was reimplemented in Python, and random forests from scikit-learn, run with default parameters, were trained on data from the US cohort. On the Belgian cohort, classifier performance was reported as the median AUC, along with percentile confidence intervals, across 10,000 bootstrap iterations. The table was pulled from immuneACCESS by TCRdb, which kept in-frame rearrangements only. Such tables lose some clones; where checked, under half of the loss comes from unresolved V genes, and the rest has no known cause. Clonal size and the V and J genes are those of that table, whereas D and trimming came from the DNA. The sample records 50,000 to 65,000 clones, about three quarters of which are singletons. The top ten clonotypes cover about 1.4% of the sample.

For CDR1 and CDR2, the germline V gene lists SGHDT and YYEEEE. Trimming takes 1 base from V and 5 bases from J, and the germline ends sit 12 bases apart. Including the terminal cysteine and phenylalanine, the CDR3 comprises 14 residues. Here the CDR3 DNA is all that survives: 42 bases in frame from base 1. Remarks on this clone: The antigen it recognizes is unknown. It has no much larger one-base neighbor in the sample; base qualities were not kept.

A FACSAria II was used to sort memory CD4+ T cells, defined as single viable CD3+CD4+CD8-CD45RO+ cells. CMV serostatus was assessed using a Roche Elecsys assay, by which serum IgG against CMV pp150, pp28, p38 and p52 was detected. Once the samples were thawed, total CD4+ T cells were enriched through positive selection using CD4 magnetic microbeads. The samples came from a separate study whose specific focus was interrogating the CD4+ T cell memory repertoire. Peripheral blood mononuclear cells were isolated and cryopreserved according to standard operating procedures, and serum was stored at -80 degrees C. The staining used CD3-PerCP (BW264/56), CD4-APC (RPA-T4), CD45RO-PE (UCHT1) and CD8-Pacific Orange (3B5) antibodies, and Sytox blue was used to exclude non-viable cells.

Material for sequencing was memory CD4+ T cells from blood. The chain is made from TRBV5-6 and TRBJ1-2, with no confidently assigned D gene. The sequence was obtained from an adult in good health and CMV-seropositive. The DNA sequence follows: TGTGCCAGCAGCTTGCCTCAGACCTTATATGGCTACACCTTC. This sequence encodes CASSLPQTLYGYTF.